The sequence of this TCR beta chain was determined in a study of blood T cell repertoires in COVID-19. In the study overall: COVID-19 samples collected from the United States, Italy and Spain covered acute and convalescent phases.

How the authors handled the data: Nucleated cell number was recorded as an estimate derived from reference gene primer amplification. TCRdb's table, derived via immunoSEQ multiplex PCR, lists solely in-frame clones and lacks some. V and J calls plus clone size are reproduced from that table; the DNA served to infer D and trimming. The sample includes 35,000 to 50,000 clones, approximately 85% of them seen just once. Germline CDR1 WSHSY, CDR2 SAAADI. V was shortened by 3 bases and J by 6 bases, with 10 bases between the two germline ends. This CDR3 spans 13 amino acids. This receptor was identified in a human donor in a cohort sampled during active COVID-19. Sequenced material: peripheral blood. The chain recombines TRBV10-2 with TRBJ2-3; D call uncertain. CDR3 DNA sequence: TGCGCCAGCAGTGACCCGGGTAGGGATACGCAGTATTTT. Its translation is CASSDPGRDTQYF.